These T cell receptor beta chains were read from a single sample in a study of blood T cell repertoires in COVID-19. Sequencing used immunoSEQ multiplex PCR; TCRdb keeps in-frame clones, though not all of them. In the table there are approximately 270,000 clones, approximately 88% of which are singletons. The sample consisted of peripheral blood. The receptors were sampled from a woman aged 25 to 39 with COVID-19, enrolled during active disease. CDR3s include the opening cysteine and the closing phenylalanine or tryptophan. Each record gives: J gene, clone size, V gene, CDR3 length, D gene, CDR3 DNA, CDR3 protein. D genes are given only for firm matches. Rows give clone size only sometimes, using once, few, many, or a class for an expanded clone.

j_call: TRBJ2-3; clone_size: -; v_call: TRBV6-5; cdr3_length: 14; d_call: TRBD2; cdr3_nt: TGTGCCAGCAGCCTGGGGGGAGGGACAGATACGCAGTATTTT; cdr3_aa: CASSLGGGTDTQYF
j_call: TRBJ2-1; clone_size: -; v_call: TRBV4-3; cdr3_length: 16; d_call: TRBD2; cdr3_nt: TGCGCCAGCAGCCAAAGACGGTCTAGCGGGAGGACTGAGCAGTTCTTC; cdr3_aa: CASSQRRSSGRTEQFF
j_call: TRBJ2-1; clone_size: -; v_call: TRBV5-1; cdr3_length: 15; d_call: TRBD2; cdr3_nt: TGCGCCAGCATCCCGCTGGGGAGGGGTGACAATGAGCAGTTCTTC; cdr3_aa: CASIPLGRGDNEQFF
j_call: TRBJ1-2; clone_size: -; v_call: TRBV19; cdr3_length: 15; d_call: TRBD1; cdr3_nt: TGTGCCAGTAGTACCTCGGGACAGGGGAACTATGGCTACACCTTC; cdr3_aa: CASSTSGQGNYGYTF
j_call: TRBJ1-2; clone_size: -; v_call: TRBV28; cdr3_length: 13; d_call: TRBD1; cdr3_nt: TGTGCCAGCAGCCCAGGGGGCGGGTATGGCTACACCTTC; cdr3_aa: CASSPGGGYGYTF
j_call: TRBJ2-1; clone_size: -; v_call: TRBV24-1; cdr3_length: 16; d_call: -; cdr3_nt: TGTGCCACCAGTGATTTTCAGGGGGGTTCCTACAATGAGCAGTTCTTC; cdr3_aa: CATSDFQGGSYNEQFF
j_call: TRBJ2-7; clone_size: -; v_call: TRBV5-6; cdr3_length: 17; d_call: -; cdr3_nt: TGTGCCAGCAGCTTGTCTGTCGGCGGGGAACCCTCCTACGAGCAGTACTTC; cdr3_aa: CASSLSVGGEPSYEQYF
j_call: TRBJ1-5; clone_size: -; v_call: TRBV6-2/TRBV6-3; cdr3_length: 16; d_call: -; cdr3_nt: TGTGCCAGCAGTTACCAAACATATCCCGGGGGTCAGCCCCAGCATTTT; cdr3_aa: CASSYQTYPGGQPQHF
j_call: TRBJ1-1; clone_size: -; v_call: TRBV7-9; cdr3_length: 14; d_call: -; cdr3_nt: TGTGCCAGCAGCTTTTCCCACCAGGGTACTGAAGCTTTCTTT; cdr3_aa: CASSFSHQGTEAFF
j_call: TRBJ1-2; clone_size: -; v_call: TRBV19; cdr3_length: 14; d_call: TRBD1; cdr3_nt: TGTGCCAGTAGCCTATCGCCGGACAGGGTCACATACACCTTC; cdr3_aa: CASSLSPDRVTYTF
j_call: TRBJ1-2; clone_size: -; v_call: TRBV7-9; cdr3_length: 15; d_call: TRBD1; cdr3_nt: TGTGCCAGCAGCTCCAAGGGGGCTCAGGACTATGGCTACACCTTC; cdr3_aa: CASSSKGAQDYGYTF
j_call: TRBJ2-1; clone_size: -; v_call: TRBV14; cdr3_length: 16; d_call: TRBD2; cdr3_nt: TGTGCCAGCAGCCAAGGACTAGCGGGAGGAATCGATGAGCAGTTCTTC; cdr3_aa: CASSQGLAGGIDEQFF
j_call: TRBJ1-2; clone_size: -; v_call: TRBV28; cdr3_length: 14; d_call: TRBD1; cdr3_nt: TGTGCCAGCAGTTCCGGGACAGGAAACTATGGCTACACCTTC; cdr3_aa: CASSSGTGNYGYTF
j_call: TRBJ2-3; clone_size: -; v_call: TRBV5-1; cdr3_length: 20; d_call: TRBD2; cdr3_nt: TGCGCCAGCAGCTCTAACAGCGGGACTAGCCTCCCCTTGTACACAGATACGCAGTATTTT; cdr3_aa: CASSSNSGTSLPLYTDTQYF
j_call: TRBJ1-5; clone_size: -; v_call: TRBV19; cdr3_length: 14; d_call: TRBD1; cdr3_nt: TGTGCCAGTGGTGAATCAGGGGGTCATCAGCCCCAGCATTTT; cdr3_aa: CASGESGGHQPQHF
j_call: TRBJ2-5; clone_size: -; v_call: TRBV30; cdr3_length: 13; d_call: -; cdr3_nt: TGTGCCTGGAGCCCCGGGACACAAGAGACCCAGTACTTC; cdr3_aa: CAWSPGTQETQYF
j_call: TRBJ2-7; clone_size: -; v_call: TRBV3-1/TRBV3-2; cdr3_length: 14; d_call: TRBD2; cdr3_nt: TGTGCCAGCAGCCCTAGCGGGGGGGCCTTCGAGCAGTACTTC; cdr3_aa: CASSPSGGAFEQYF
j_call: TRBJ2-5; clone_size: -; v_call: TRBV5-6; cdr3_length: 15; d_call: TRBD1; cdr3_nt: TGTGCCAGCAGCTTGGGGACAGGGTTTTTACAGACCCAGTACTTC; cdr3_aa: CASSLGTGFLQTQYF
j_call: TRBJ2-1; clone_size: -; v_call: TRBV9; cdr3_length: 15; d_call: TRBD1; cdr3_nt: TGTGCCAGCAGCAAGGGGACAGGGGGAGGGAATGAGCAGTTCTTC; cdr3_aa: CASSKGTGGGNEQFF
j_call: TRBJ2-7; clone_size: -; v_call: TRBV6-5; cdr3_length: 15; d_call: -; cdr3_nt: TGTGCCAGCAGTTCTAACAGGCCAGGGGCCTACGAGCAGTACTTC; cdr3_aa: CASSSNRPGAYEQYF
j_call: TRBJ2-2; clone_size: -; v_call: TRBV4-3; cdr3_length: 20; d_call: TRBD2; cdr3_nt: TGCGCCAGCAGCCAAGGGTATTTCATACCGGGGCGGGGGGAAAACCGGGAGCTGTTTTTT; cdr3_aa: CASSQGYFIPGRGENRELFF
j_call: TRBJ1-1; clone_size: -; v_call: TRBV28; cdr3_length: 13; d_call: -; cdr3_nt: TGTGCCAGCAGCCGAACTAAGGCGTCTGAAGCTTTCTTT; cdr3_aa: CASSRTKASEAFF
j_call: TRBJ2-3; clone_size: -; v_call: TRBV4-1; cdr3_length: 21; d_call: TRBD2; cdr3_nt: TGCGCCAGCAGCCATGCAGACAGGACTAGCGGGACCTCCTCCCCCGCAGATACGCAGTATTTT; cdr3_aa: CASSHADRTSGTSSPADTQYF
j_call: TRBJ1-1; clone_size: -; v_call: TRBV7-2; cdr3_length: 13; d_call: -; cdr3_nt: TGTGCCAGCAGCCGGGGGGGGAACACTGAAGCTTTCTTT; cdr3_aa: CASSRGGNTEAFF
j_call: TRBJ1-5; clone_size: once; v_call: TRBV6-5; cdr3_length: 15; d_call: -; cdr3_nt: TGTGCCAGCAGCCTCGGAGGGACGGGCAATCAGCCCCAGCATTTT; cdr3_aa: CASSLGGTGNQPQHF
j_call: TRBJ1-2; clone_size: -; v_call: TRBV18; cdr3_length: 14; d_call: -; cdr3_nt: TGTGCCAGCTCAGATGAGGGACACCCCTATGGCTACACCTTC; cdr3_aa: CASSDEGHPYGYTF
j_call: TRBJ1-1; clone_size: -; v_call: TRBV7-9; cdr3_length: 15; d_call: -; cdr3_nt: TGTGCCAGCAGCTTTATCGCGGGGTTTCGAACTGAAGCTTTCTTT; cdr3_aa: CASSFIAGFRTEAFF
j_call: TRBJ2-5; clone_size: -; v_call: TRBV28; cdr3_length: 15; d_call: TRBD1; cdr3_nt: TGTGCCAGCAGCCCCGGGACAGGGTCGGAAGAGACCCAGTACTTC; cdr3_aa: CASSPGTGSEETQYF
j_call: TRBJ2-3; clone_size: -; v_call: TRBV29-1; cdr3_length: 14; d_call: -; cdr3_nt: TGCAGCGCCAGTCCCGGGGTCAGCACAGATACGCAGTATTTT; cdr3_aa: CSASPGVSTDTQYF
j_call: TRBJ2-7; clone_size: few; v_call: TRBV5-1; cdr3_length: 15; d_call: -; cdr3_nt: TGCGCCAGCAGCTTGGGCCCCGAGGGCTCCTACGAGCAGTACTTC; cdr3_aa: CASSLGPEGSYEQYF
j_call: TRBJ2-7; clone_size: -; v_call: TRBV18; cdr3_length: 17; d_call: TRBD2; cdr3_nt: TGTGCCAGCTCAACTATGGGGGTCGCGGGGGGCTCCTACGAGCAGTACTTC; cdr3_aa: CASSTMGVAGGSYEQYF
j_call: TRBJ2-6; clone_size: once; v_call: TRBV5-4; cdr3_length: 16; d_call: -; cdr3_nt: TGTGCCAGCAGCTTGGAGTCCAGGGAAGGGGCCAACGTCCTGACTTTC; cdr3_aa: CASSLESREGANVLTF
j_call: TRBJ2-1; clone_size: -; v_call: TRBV10-3; cdr3_length: 13; d_call: -; cdr3_nt: TGTGCCATCAGTGGGGACTTTAACAATGAGCAGTTCTTC; cdr3_aa: CAISGDFNNEQFF
j_call: TRBJ1-4; clone_size: -; v_call: TRBV2; cdr3_length: 17; d_call: TRBD1; cdr3_nt: TGTGCCAGCAGCGAACAGGGGGCGGGTGACCTAAATGAAAAACTGTTTTTT; cdr3_aa: CASSEQGAGDLNEKLFF
j_call: TRBJ2-2; clone_size: -; v_call: TRBV6-4; cdr3_length: 15; d_call: -; cdr3_nt: TGTGCCAGCAGTGACGGCCGGACAGCTACCGGGGAGCTGTTTTTT; cdr3_aa: CASSDGRTATGELFF
j_call: TRBJ2-7; clone_size: -; v_call: TRBV7-6; cdr3_length: 14; d_call: -; cdr3_nt: TGTGCCAGCAGCTTGGCGGGGTCCCCCTACGAGCAGTACTTC; cdr3_aa: CASSLAGSPYEQYF
j_call: TRBJ2-5; clone_size: -; v_call: TRBV19; cdr3_length: 14; d_call: -; cdr3_nt: TGTGCCAGTAGTAAGGGGGGGTACCAAGAGACCCAGTACTTC; cdr3_aa: CASSKGGYQETQYF
j_call: TRBJ2-1; clone_size: -; v_call: TRBV27; cdr3_length: 14; d_call: -; cdr3_nt: TGTGCCAGCAGTTTAGGCGGACTACCTAATGAGCAGTTCTTC; cdr3_aa: CASSLGGLPNEQFF
j_call: TRBJ1-5; clone_size: -; v_call: TRBV28; cdr3_length: 16; d_call: -; cdr3_nt: TGTGCCAGCAGTTTAGTCCAGATGAGGGGCAATCAGCCCCAGCATTTT; cdr3_aa: CASSLVQMRGNQPQHF
j_call: TRBJ2-6; clone_size: -; v_call: TRBV9; cdr3_length: 16; d_call: -; cdr3_nt: TGTGCCAGCAGCAACGGCCGGAGCACTGGGGCCAACGTCCTGACTTTC; cdr3_aa: CASSNGRSTGANVLTF
j_call: TRBJ2-1; clone_size: -; v_call: TRBV11-3; cdr3_length: 15; d_call: TRBD2; cdr3_nt: TGTGCCAGCAGCATAGGACTAGCGGGAGACAATGAGCAGTTCTTC; cdr3_aa: CASSIGLAGDNEQFF
j_call: TRBJ1-2; clone_size: few; v_call: TRBV10-3; cdr3_length: 14; d_call: -; cdr3_nt: TGTGCCATCAATTCAGGGGACCTTTTCTATGGCTACACCTTC; cdr3_aa: CAINSGDLFYGYTF
j_call: TRBJ1-2; clone_size: -; v_call: TRBV10-1; cdr3_length: 14; d_call: -; cdr3_nt: TGCGCCAGCAGTGATAGTCGGGGGTTTGATGGCTACACCTTC; cdr3_aa: CASSDSRGFDGYTF
j_call: TRBJ2-3; clone_size: -; v_call: TRBV7-8; cdr3_length: 15; d_call: TRBD2; cdr3_nt: TGTGCCACTTCGTCTAGCGGGAGGGCTCTAGATACGCAGTATTTT; cdr3_aa: CATSSSGRALDTQYF
j_call: TRBJ1-3; clone_size: -; v_call: TRBV9; cdr3_length: 14; d_call: -; cdr3_nt: TGTGCCAGCAGCGTAACAGGGTCGGGAAACACCATATATTTT; cdr3_aa: CASSVTGSGNTIYF
j_call: TRBJ1-4; clone_size: -; v_call: TRBV5-3; cdr3_length: 12; d_call: -; cdr3_nt: TGTGCCAGAAGCTTAAAAGGGGGAAAACTGTTTTTT; cdr3_aa: CARSLKGGKLFF
j_call: TRBJ1-1; clone_size: -; v_call: TRBV2; cdr3_length: 14; d_call: -; cdr3_nt: TGTGCCAGCAGGGCCGGGACATCCTACACTGAAGCTTTCTTT; cdr3_aa: CASRAGTSYTEAFF
j_call: TRBJ2-3; clone_size: -; v_call: TRBV9; cdr3_length: 15; d_call: TRBD2; cdr3_nt: TGTGCCAGCAGTTTACTAGCGGGAAGCACAGATACGCAGTATTTT; cdr3_aa: CASSLLAGSTDTQYF
j_call: TRBJ1-2; clone_size: -; v_call: TRBV25-1; cdr3_length: 18; d_call: TRBD1; cdr3_nt: TGTGCCAGCAGTGAATTCGGGACAGGACAAAACCCTAACTATGGCTACACCTTC; cdr3_aa: CASSEFGTGQNPNYGYTF
j_call: TRBJ2-3; clone_size: -; v_call: TRBV4-3; cdr3_length: 15; d_call: -; cdr3_nt: TGCGCCAGCAGGGCAGTGGGGGGGCCCTCAGATACGCAGTATTTT; cdr3_aa: CASRAVGGPSDTQYF